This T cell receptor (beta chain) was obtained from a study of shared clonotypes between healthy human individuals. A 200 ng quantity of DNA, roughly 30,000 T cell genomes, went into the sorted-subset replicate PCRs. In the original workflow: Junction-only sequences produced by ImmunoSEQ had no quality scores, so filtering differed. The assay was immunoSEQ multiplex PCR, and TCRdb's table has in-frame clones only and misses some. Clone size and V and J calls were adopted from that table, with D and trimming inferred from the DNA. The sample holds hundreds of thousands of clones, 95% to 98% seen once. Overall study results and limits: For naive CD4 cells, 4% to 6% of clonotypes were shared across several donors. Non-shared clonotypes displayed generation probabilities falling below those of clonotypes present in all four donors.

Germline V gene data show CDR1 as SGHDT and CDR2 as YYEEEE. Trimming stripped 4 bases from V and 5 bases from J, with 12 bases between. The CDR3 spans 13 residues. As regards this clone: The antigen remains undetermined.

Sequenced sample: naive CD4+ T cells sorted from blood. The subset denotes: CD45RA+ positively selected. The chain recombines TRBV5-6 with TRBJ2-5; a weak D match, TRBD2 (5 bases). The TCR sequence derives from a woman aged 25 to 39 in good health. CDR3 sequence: CASSQYGGETQYF. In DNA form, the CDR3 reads TGTGCCAGCAGCCAATACGGCGGGGAGACCCAGTACTTC.